Each of the 29 T cell receptor beta chains below was sequenced from the same sample in a study of early T cells in non-severe SARS-CoV-2 infection. MiXCR, run by TCRdb on the 5' RACE reads, gives a single entry per CDR3 protein. Among approximately 120,000 distinct CDR3 sequences listed, more than 13% were seen once. Sequencing was done on a sample of whole blood. These receptors were collected from an adult who was a healthcare worker with PCR-confirmed SARS-CoV-2 infection or an uninfected control (not recorded which).

The chain has TRBV29-1 and TRBJ1-1; D not certain. Germline assignment: CDR1 SQVTM and CDR2 ANQGSEA. This CDR3 has 11 amino acids. V was trimmed by 2 bases and J by 6 bases, leaving 7 bases between them. The CDR3 DNA is TGCAGCGTTGAACCGGGAGCTGAAGCTTTCTTT. Encoded protein: CSVEPGAEAFF.

Many counts were recorded for this clonotype. The chain links TRBV6-6 to TRBJ1-4, with 9 bases lining up with TRBD1. Germline assignment: CDR1 MNHNY and CDR2 SVGAGI (reference sequence). The CDR3 totals 16 residues. The junction had 9 bases not matched to a gene; V was cut back by 4 bases and J by 6 bases. CDR3 in amino acids: CASSSQPQGADEKLFF. The CDR3 DNA sequence: TGTGCCAGCAGTTCCCAACCACAGGGGGCTGATGAAAAACTGTTTTTT.

This clonotype was seen a handful of times. The chain carries TRBV20-1 and TRBJ2-1, with D possibly TRBD1 on 7 matching bases. CDR1 and CDR2 from the germline V gene are DFQATT and SNEGSKA (reference sequence). V was clipped by 6 bases and J by 4 bases, with 13 bases between them. This CDR3 region has 13 residues. The CDR3 here is CSAEGAAYNEQFF. The CDR3 DNA sequence: TGCAGTGCGGAGGGGGCGGCTTACAATGAGCAGTTCTTC.

This clonotype has a handful of counts. The J gene is TRBJ1-6, the V gene TRBV3-1, with a possible D match to TRBD1 (6 bases). The CDR3 runs to 14 residues. V was cut by 4 bases and J by 5 bases, with 9 bases left in between. CDR1 is LGHDT, CDR2 YNNKEL, per germline (reference sequence). The CDR3 spells CASSLRDNNSPLHF. The CDR3 nucleotides read TGTGCCAGCAGCCTCCGGGACAATAATTCACCCCTCCACTTT. Based on the CDR3 plus reference TRBV3-1 and TRBJ1-6, the full variable domain is DTAVSQTPKYLVTQMGNDKSIKCEQNLGHDTMYWYKQDSKKFLKIMFSYNNKELIINETVPNRFSPKSPDKAHLNLHINSLELGDSAVYFCASSLRDNNSPLHFGNGTRLTVT.

The rearrangement links TRBV29-1 to TRBJ1-2; the D is unclear. Trimming removed 5 bases from V and 4 bases from J, with 11 bases in between. CDR3 length: 12 residues. The germline CDR1 and CDR2 sequences are SQVTM and ANQGSEA. In DNA form, the CDR3 reads TGCAGCGTTCAAGGGTTTCCCTATGGCTACACCTTC. It specifies CSVQGFPYGYTF. Complete variable domain (other parts from reference TRBV29-1 and TRBJ1-2): SAVISQKPSRDICQRGTSLTIQCQVDSQVTMMFWYRQQPGQSLTLIATANQGSEATYESGFVIDKFPISRPNLTFSTLTVSNMSPEDSSIYLCSVQGFPYGYTFGSGTRLTVV.

The J gene is TRBJ2-1, the V gene TRBV5-1; D remains unclear. V was cut by 6 bases and J by 6 bases, with 13 bases left in between. The CDR3 extends over 13 amino acids. Per germline, CDR1 SGHRS and CDR2 YFSETQ. The CDR3 bases are TGCGCCAGCACCCCCAGCACGAGCAATGAGCAGTTCTTC. Its translation is CASTPSTSNEQFF.

Of note for this clonotype: This may stem from a read error, because a much larger clone lies one nucleotide away. V and J are TRBV7-9 and TRBJ2-2; D is ambiguous. Looked up from germline, CDR1 is SEHNR and CDR2 is FQNEAQ (reference sequence). This CDR3 has 13 amino acids. CDR3 nucleotides: TGTGCCAGCAGCTTAAGTAACACCGAGGAGCTGTTTTTT. It translates to CASSLSNTEELFF. Filled out from reference TRBV7-9 and TRBJ2-2, the complete variable domain reads DTGVSQNPRHKITKRGQNVTFRCDPISEHNRLYWYRQTLGQGPEFLTYFQNEAQLEKSRLLSDRFSAERPKGSFSTLEIQRTEQGDSAMYLCASSLSNTEELFFGEGSRLTVL.

This clonotype was recorded a few times. V and J are TRBV27 and TRBJ2-7; no definite D call. CDR3 size: 13 residues. Trimming left V 6 bases short and J 3 bases short, with 12 bases between. Germline V lookup: CDR1 MNHEY, CDR2 SMNVEV (reference sequence). The CDR3 DNA is TGTGCCAGCAGATCCAATTCAAACTACGAGCAGTACTTC. Amino acids: CASRSNSNYEQYF.

This clonotype was seen a few times. The chain combines TRBV12-3 or TRBV12-4 with TRBJ1-2; perhaps TRBD1 as D (5 bases). V was cut by 3 bases and J by 6 bases, with 17 bases left in between. This CDR3 contains 15 residues. The CDR3 here is CASSFNEGRLNGYTF. Here the CDR3 DNA reads TGTGCCAGCAGTTTCAATGAGGGGAGGTTAAATGGCTACACCTTC.

The table lists this clonotype with a few counts. V usage is TRBV19 and J usage is TRBJ1-5; D is perhaps TRBD1 (5 bases). With 7 bases removed from V and 4 bases from J, the gap between germline ends came to 14 bases. CDR1 is LNHDA, CDR2 SQIVND, per germline (reference sequence). The CDR3 runs 14 residues. CDR3 bases: TGTGCCAGTAACCGGGGCACATCGAATCAGCCCCAGCATTTT. It encodes CASNRGTSNQPQHF.

The gene calls are TRBV10-2 and TRBJ2-1, with D perhaps TRBD2 (6 bases). Between the trimmed V and J ends, which lost 3 bases and 0 bases, there was a span of 15 bases. CDR1 is WSHSY and CDR2 is SAAADI in the germline V gene. There are 17 residues in the CDR3. DNA for the CDR3: TGCGCCAGCAGTGAATGGGGCGGGAAAAGCTCCTACAATGAGCAGTTCTTC. This encodes CASSEWGGKSSYNEQFF.

The chain couples TRBV4-1 to TRBJ1-1; perhaps TRBD1 as D (5 bases). With 0 bases removed from V and 1 base from J, the gap between germline ends came to 9 bases. Germline V CDR1 and CDR2: MGHRA, YSYEKL. This CDR3 spans 15 amino acids. CDR3 DNA sequence: TGCGCCAGCAGCCAAGACAGGGTAACGAACACTGAAGCTTTCTTT. This encodes CASSQDRVTNTEAFF.

This clonotype was seen more than once but under ten times. The rearrangement uses TRBV14 and TRBJ2-1; D unclear. The V gene lost 2 bases and the J gene lost 3 bases, with 14 bases spanning the gap. The CDR3 sequence is 16 residues long. The germline V gene has CDR1 SGHDN and CDR2 FVKESK. CDR3 nucleotides: TGTGCCAGCAGCCAACAACCCGGTATTATCTACAATGAGCAGTTCTTC. Amino acids: CASSQQPGIIYNEQFF.

In its sample, this clonotype was seen a few times. The chain employs TRBV18 and TRBJ2-3, with TRBD2 as a possible D gene (5 bases). The CDR3 loop spans 16 amino acids. Between the trimmed V and J ends, which lost 3 bases and 2 bases, there was a span of 15 bases. CDR1 and CDR2 from the germline V gene are KGHSH and LQKENI. The CDR3 region has the DNA TGTGCCAGCTCACCCGGACTCCTCACCAACACAGATACGCAGTATTTT. Amino acids: CASSPGLLTNTDTQYF.

The V call is TRBV5-1, the J call TRBJ2-2, with a possible D match to TRBD1 (5 bases). The CDR3 has 16 residues. Trimming left V 0 bases short and J 5 bases short, with 14 bases between. Germline CDR1 SGHRS, CDR2 YFSETQ. The CDR3 DNA reads as TGCGCCAGCAGCTTGGACAGGCCCCTGAGGACCGGGGAGCTGTTTTTT. As protein: CASSLDRPLRTGELFF.

The chain recombines TRBV30 with TRBJ1-1, with 9 nucleotides matching TRBD1. Losses at the gene ends were 5 bases for V and 4 bases for J; bases not matched to a gene: 5. CDR1 GTSNPN and CDR2 SVGIG come from the germline V gene (reference sequence). CDR3 length: 13 amino acids. The CDR3 nucleotides are TGTGCCTGGGAACCGGGACAGGGCACTGAAGCTTTCTTT. This codes for CAWEPGQGTEAFF. Supplemented by reference TRBV30 and TRBJ1-1, the full variable domain reads SQTIHQWPATLVQPVGSPLSLECTVEGTSNPNLYWYRQAAGRGLQLLFYSVGIGQISSEVPQNLSASRPQDRQFILSSKKLLLSDSGFYLCAWEPGQGTEAFFGQGTRLTVV.

The table lists this clonotype with a few counts. This sequence joins TRBV10-3 and TRBJ1-1; D unclear. V gave up 11 bases and J gave up 1 base, with 14 bases separating them. The CDR3 has 13 amino acids. Per germline, CDR1 ENHRY and CDR2 SYGVKD. Written as DNA, the CDR3 is TGTGCCGCCCTCGGCCGGGAGAACACTGAAGCTTTCTTT. It specifies CAALGRENTEAFF.

This clonotype turned up a few times. This chain links TRBV7-6 with TRBJ2-7, with 10 bases identical to TRBD2. The CDR3 runs to 16 residues. With V trimmed by 0 bases and J by 6 bases, 8 bases remained unmatched. Germline CDR1 reads SGHVS; CDR2 reads FNYEAQ. The CDR3 region has the DNA TGTGCCAGCAGCTTAGCGCTCACTAGCGGGGAGGGCGAGCAGTACTTC. Translation gives CASSLALTSGEGEQYF.

This clonotype was counted a few times. The V call is TRBV6-2 or TRBV6-3, the J call TRBJ1-6; 11 positions match TRBD1. This CDR3 is 16 amino acids long. V lost 6 bases to trimming and J lost 3 bases; unmatched junction nucleotides: 4. Germline lookup yields CDR1 MNHEY and CDR2 SVGEGT. CDR3 bases: TGTGCCAGCAGACTCGGGACAGGGGGCTATAATTCACCCCTCCACTTT. The encoded protein is CASRLGTGGYNSPLHF.

For the CDR3, the DNA is TGTGCCAGCATCGGGGAGAACACCGGGGAGCTGTTTTTT. This translates into CASIGENTGELFF. The chain carries TRBV2 and TRBJ2-2; tentatively, D is TRBD2 (5 bases). Trimming pared 7 bases from V and 1 base from J, leaving 7 bases between. The CDR3 has 13 residues. Per the germline V gene, CDR1 is SNHLY and CDR2 is FYNNEI.

There are a few counts of this clonotype. The V and J genes are TRBV3-1 and TRBJ1-6; 7 bases match TRBD1. The J segment lost 5 bases and the V segment lost 6 bases, leaving 7 bases of the junction unmatched. Germline CDR1 LGHDT, CDR2 YNNKEL (reference sequence). This CDR3 region has 15 residues. DNA of the CDR3: TGTGCCAGCAGGACCGGGACAGATAATAATTCACCCCTCCACTTT. This sequence encodes CASRTGTDNNSPLHF. Complete variable domain (other parts from reference TRBV3-1 and TRBJ1-6): DTAVSQTPKYLVTQMGNDKSIKCEQNLGHDTMYWYKQDSKKFLKIMFSYNNKELIINETVPNRFSPKSPDKAHLNLHINSLELGDSAVYFCASRTGTDNNSPLHFGNGTRLTVT.

V gene TRBV7-3 combines with J gene TRBJ1-1; tentative D call: TRBD1 (5 bases). Germline CDR1 reads SGHTA; CDR2 reads FQGTGA. V was pared by 3 bases and J by 1 base, with 9 bases between. The CDR3 totals 14 residues. The CDR3: CASSLSGANTEAFF. CDR3 DNA sequence: TGTGCCAGCAGCTTGAGCGGGGCGAACACTGAAGCTTTCTTT.

This clonotype was picked up a small number of times. The rearrangement uses TRBV12-5 and TRBJ1-1, with 7 positions matching TRBD1. V was pared by 7 bases and J by 0 bases, with 5 bases of the junction left unmatched. The CDR3 has 14 amino acids. The germline V gene has CDR1 LGHNT and CDR2 FRNRAP. The CDR3 loop is CASAPDRLNTEAFF. DNA of the CDR3: TGTGCTAGTGCCCCGGACAGGCTGAACACTGAAGCTTTCTTT.

This clonotype has only a few counts. The J gene is TRBJ2-7, the V gene TRBV11-2; no reliable D call. The germline V gene encodes CDR1 SGHAT and CDR2 FQNNGV. Trimming took off 3 bases at V and 13 bases at J, with 7 bases between the two ends. The CDR3 is made up of 9 amino acids. In DNA, the CDR3 is TGTGCCAGCAGCTTTGTGGGCTACTTC. Protein: CASSFVGYF.

The table lists this clonotype with many counts. As DNA, the CDR3 is TGCGCCAGCAGCCAACGGGCGGGGGGGCCGAGTGAGCAGTTCTTC. It encodes CASSQRAGGPSEQFF. This chain connects TRBV4-1 to TRBJ2-1, with TRBD2 identical over 9 bases. V gave up 2 bases and J gave up 9 bases; unmatched junction bases: 8. The CDR3 has 15 amino acids. Per germline, CDR1 MGHRA and CDR2 YSYEKL.

The rearrangement uses TRBV6-6 and TRBJ1-2, with 7 bases matching TRBD1. This CDR3 is built from 13 residues. V lost 6 bases and J lost 3; bases outside the gene matches: 4. Germline V gene sequence: CDR1 MNHNY, CDR2 SVGAGI (reference sequence). The CDR3: CASRPDRDYGYTF. CDR3 in DNA: TGTGCCAGCAGACCCGACAGGGACTATGGCTACACCTTC.

The CDR3 is CASSARRGGQPQHF. The CDR3 coding sequence is TGTGCCAGCAGCGCGCGCCGCGGTGGCCAGCCCCAGCATTTT. The J gene is TRBJ1-5, the V gene TRBV12-3 or TRBV12-4, with unresolved D. This CDR3 is 14 amino acids long. V lost 6 bases, J lost 7 bases, and 16 bases lay in between.

The table lists this clonotype with many counts. The CDR3 loop is CSVVKGGRGTGELFF. The CDR3 DNA follows: TGCAGCGTTGTTAAAGGGGGGCGAGGCACCGGGGAGCTGTTTTTT. The J gene is TRBJ2-2, the V gene TRBV29-1; D possibly uses TRBD1 or TRBD2 (6 bases each). Germline V gene sequence: CDR1 SQVTM, CDR2 ANQGSEA. The CDR3 consists of 15 residues. Deletions cut 4 bases from V and 4 bases from J, with 16 bases between.

The chain couples TRBV7-6 to TRBJ2-1; 10 nucleotides agree with TRBD1. Unmatched junction bases numbered 2, after V lost 3 bases and J lost 6 bases. Per the germline V gene, CDR1 is SGHVS and CDR2 is FNYEAQ. The CDR3 extends over 14 amino acids. CDR3 residues: CASSFRTGGNEQFF. CDR3 nucleotide sequence: TGTGCCAGCAGCTTCAGGACAGGGGGCAATGAGCAGTTCTTC.